The 5 T cell receptor beta chains reported below all come from one sample, sequenced in a study of neurological immune-mediated disorders. TCRdb re-called the 5' RACE reads with MiXCR, one entry per CDR3 protein. The data hold 45,000 to 60,000 distinct CDR3 sequences, with about 2.5% observed a single time. The specimen was PBMCs. The receptors shown here come from a man aged 50-60 years with multiple sclerosis.

V usage is TRBV7-8 and J usage is TRBJ2-7; D may match TRBD1 or TRBD2 (5 bases each). V lost 1 base to trimming and J lost 7 bases, with 11 bases between them. The CDR3 sequence is 13 residues long. Germline CDR1 SGHVS, CDR2 FQNEAQ. The CDR3 nucleotides are TGTGCCAGCAGCTTAGAGGGGAGAGGTGAGCAGTACGTC. Translating it yields CASSLEGRGEQYV.

This clonotype occurred many times. This sequence joins TRBV7-9 and TRBJ2-7; D tentatively reads TRBD1 or TRBD2 (5 bases each). V was pared by 3 bases and J by 2 bases, with 5 bases between. This CDR3 has 12 amino acids. The germline gives CDR1 SEHNR, CDR2 FQNEAQ (reference sequence). The CDR3 bases are TGTGCCAGCAGCTTGGGGGCCTACGAGCAGTACTTC. Its protein is CASSLGAYEQYF.

Many counts were recorded for this clonotype. The chain couples TRBV6-2 or TRBV6-3 to TRBJ2-7; D is tentatively TRBD1 or TRBD2 (6 bases each). The CDR3 totals 15 residues. Germline CDR1 is MNHEY and CDR2 is SVGEGT. Trimming took off 7 bases at V and 0 bases at J, with 16 bases between the two ends. The CDR3 DNA reads TGTGCCAGCACCATCGAAGGGGGGAGCTCCTACGAGCAGTACTTC. Translating gives CASTIEGGSSYEQYF.

This clonotype was picked up many times. The chain carries TRBV7-2 and TRBJ2-7; no definite D call. Looked up from germline, CDR1 is SGHTA and CDR2 is FQGNSA. Trimming shortened V by 4 bases and J by 2 bases, and 9 bases separated the two germline ends. The CDR3 contains 13 residues. The CDR3 DNA reads as TGTGCCAGCAGCTCCGGACGGCCCTACGAGCAGTACTTC. Protein: CASSSGRPYEQYF.

This clonotype was observed many times. The V gene is TRBV20-1, the J gene TRBJ2-6; TRBD2 matches at 9 bases. Germline CDR1 is DFQATT and CDR2 is SNEGSKA (reference sequence). This CDR3 region has 18 residues. The V segment lost 0 bases and the J segment 3 bases; nucleotides outside the gene matches: 9. CDR3 nucleotide sequence: TGCAGTGCTAGAGATGCTAGCGGGGTAGGTCGTGGGGCCAACGTCCTGACTTTC. Protein product: CSARDASGVGRGANVLTF.